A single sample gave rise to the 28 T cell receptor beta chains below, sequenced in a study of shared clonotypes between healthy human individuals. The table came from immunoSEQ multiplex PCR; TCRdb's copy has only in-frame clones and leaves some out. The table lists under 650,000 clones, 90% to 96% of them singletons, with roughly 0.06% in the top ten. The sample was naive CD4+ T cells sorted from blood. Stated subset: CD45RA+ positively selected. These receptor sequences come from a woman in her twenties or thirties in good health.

CDR3 nucleotide sequence: TGTGCCAGCAGCTTGGCCGGGACTGAGTACGAGCAGTACTTC. It specifies CASSLAGTEYEQYF. V and J are TRBV5-6 and TRBJ2-7; tentative D call: TRBD2 (6 bases). V gave up 0 bases and J gave up 4 bases, with 11 bases separating them. In germline, CDR1 is SGHDT, CDR2 YYEEEE. The CDR3 has 14 residues. Combining the CDR3 with reference TRBV5-6 and TRBJ2-7 gives the whole variable domain DAGVTQSPTHLIKTRGQQVTLRCSPKSGHDTVSWYQQALGQGPQFIFQYYEEEERQRGNFPDRFSGHQFPNYSSELNVNALLLGDSALYLCASSLAGTEYEQYFGPGTRLTVT.

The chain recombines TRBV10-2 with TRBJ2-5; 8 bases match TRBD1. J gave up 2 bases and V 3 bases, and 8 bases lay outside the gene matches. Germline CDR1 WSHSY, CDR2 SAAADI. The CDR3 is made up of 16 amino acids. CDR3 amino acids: CASSDPGTGGQETQYF. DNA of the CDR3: TGCGCCAGCAGTGATCCCGGGACAGGAGGACAAGAGACCCAGTACTTC.

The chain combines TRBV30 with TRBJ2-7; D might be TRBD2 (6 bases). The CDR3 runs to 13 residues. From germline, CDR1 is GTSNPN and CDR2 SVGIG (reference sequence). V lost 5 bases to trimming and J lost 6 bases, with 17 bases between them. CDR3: CAWGRGGTFEQYF. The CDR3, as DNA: TGTGCCTGGGGGCGGGGCGGGACCTTCGAGCAGTACTTC.

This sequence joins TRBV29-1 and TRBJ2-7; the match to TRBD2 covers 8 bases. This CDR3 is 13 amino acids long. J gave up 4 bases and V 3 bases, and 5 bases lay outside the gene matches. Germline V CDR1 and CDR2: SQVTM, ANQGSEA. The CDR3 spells CSVEGAGEYEQYF. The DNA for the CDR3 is TGCAGCGTTGAGGGAGCGGGAGAGTACGAGCAGTACTTC.

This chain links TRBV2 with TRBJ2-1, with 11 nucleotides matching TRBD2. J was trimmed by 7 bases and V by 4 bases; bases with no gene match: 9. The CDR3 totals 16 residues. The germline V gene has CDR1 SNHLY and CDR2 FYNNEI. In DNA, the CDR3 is TGTGCCAGCAGTGGGCCACTAGCGGGAGTAGTTAATGAGCAGTTCTTC. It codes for CASSGPLAGVVNEQFF.

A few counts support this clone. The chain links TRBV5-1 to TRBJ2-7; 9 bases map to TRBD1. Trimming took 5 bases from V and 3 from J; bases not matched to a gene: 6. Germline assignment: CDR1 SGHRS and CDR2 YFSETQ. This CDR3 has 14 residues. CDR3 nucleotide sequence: TGCGCCAGCAGAACAGGACAGGGGTTCTACGAGCAGTACTTC. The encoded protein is CASRTGQGFYEQYF.

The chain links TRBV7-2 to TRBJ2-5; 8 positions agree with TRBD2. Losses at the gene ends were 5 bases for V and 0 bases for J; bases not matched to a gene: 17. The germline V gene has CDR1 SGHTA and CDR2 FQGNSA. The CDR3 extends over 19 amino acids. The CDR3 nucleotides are TGTGCCAGCAGCCGCGGCGGGGGGATTGTTTTGTTGGACCAAGAGACCCAGTACTTC. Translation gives CASSRGGGIVLLDQETQYF. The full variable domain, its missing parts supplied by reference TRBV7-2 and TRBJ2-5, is GAGVSQSPSNKVTEKGKDVELRCDPISGHTALYWYRQSLGQGLEFLIYFQGNSAPDKSGLPSDRFSAERTGGSVSTLTIQRTQQEDSAVYLCASSRGGGIVLLDQETQYFGPGTRLLVL.

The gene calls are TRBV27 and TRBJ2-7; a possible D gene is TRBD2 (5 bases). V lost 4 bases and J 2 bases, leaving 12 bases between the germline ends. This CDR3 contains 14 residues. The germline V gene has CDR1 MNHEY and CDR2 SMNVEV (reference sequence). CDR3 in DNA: TGTGCCAGCAGTTCGGACTTTCCGCCCTACGAGCAGTACTTC. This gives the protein CASSSDFPPYEQYF.

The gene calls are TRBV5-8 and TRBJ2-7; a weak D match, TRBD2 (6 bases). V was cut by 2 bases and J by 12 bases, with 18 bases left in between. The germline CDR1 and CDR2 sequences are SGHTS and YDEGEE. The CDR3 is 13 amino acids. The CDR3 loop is CASSFSGLLGGYF. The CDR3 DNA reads TGTGCCAGCAGCTTTTCGGGCCTCCTCGGGGGGTACTTC.

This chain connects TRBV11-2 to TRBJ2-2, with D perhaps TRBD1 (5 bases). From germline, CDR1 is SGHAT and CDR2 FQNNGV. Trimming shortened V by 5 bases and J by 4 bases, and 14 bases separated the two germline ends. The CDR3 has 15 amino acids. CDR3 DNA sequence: TGTGCCAGCAGCGCCGCCAGGGTTTCCACCGGGGAGCTGTTTTTT. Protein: CASSAARVSTGELFF.

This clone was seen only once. The DNA for the CDR3 is TGTGCCAGCAGCCCAGGGGTGAACACTGAAGCTTTCTTT. This codes for CASSPGVNTEAFF. The chain carries TRBV5-4 and TRBJ1-1, with D possibly being TRBD1 (6 bases). This CDR3 spans 13 amino acids. The germline CDR1 and CDR2 sequences are SGHNT and YYREEE (reference sequence). Trimming took 4 bases from V and 0 from J, leaving 7 bases between them. The complete variable domain, with remaining parts taken from reference TRBV5-4 and TRBJ1-1, reads ETGVTQSPTHLIKTRGQQVTLRCSSQSGHNTVSWYQQALGQGPQFIFQYYREEENGRGNFPPRFSGLQFPNYSSELNVNALELDDSALYLCASSPGVNTEAFFGQGTRLTVV.

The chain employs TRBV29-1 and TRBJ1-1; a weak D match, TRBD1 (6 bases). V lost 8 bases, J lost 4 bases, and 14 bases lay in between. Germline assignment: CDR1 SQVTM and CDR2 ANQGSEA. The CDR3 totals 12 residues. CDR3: CSPHRASTEAFF. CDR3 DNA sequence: TGCAGCCCACACAGGGCTTCCACTGAAGCTTTCTTT.

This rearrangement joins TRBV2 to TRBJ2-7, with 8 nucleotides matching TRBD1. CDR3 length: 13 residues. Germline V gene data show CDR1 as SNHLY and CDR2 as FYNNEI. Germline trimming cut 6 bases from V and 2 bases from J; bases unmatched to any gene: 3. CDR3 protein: CASSSTGAYEQYF. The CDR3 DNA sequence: TGTGCCAGCAGCTCGACAGGGGCCTACGAGCAGTACTTC.

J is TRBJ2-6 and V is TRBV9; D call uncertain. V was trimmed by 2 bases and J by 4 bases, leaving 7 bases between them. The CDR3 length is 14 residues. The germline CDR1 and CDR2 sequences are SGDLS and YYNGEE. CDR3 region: CASSVTAGANVLTF. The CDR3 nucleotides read TGTGCCAGCAGCGTGACTGCAGGGGCCAACGTCCTGACTTTC.

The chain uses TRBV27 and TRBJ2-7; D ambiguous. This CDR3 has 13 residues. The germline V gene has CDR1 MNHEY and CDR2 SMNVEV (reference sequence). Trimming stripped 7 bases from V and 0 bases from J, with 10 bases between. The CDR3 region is CASTRQSSYEQYF. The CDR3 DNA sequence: TGTGCCAGCACCCGACAAAGCTCCTACGAGCAGTACTTC.

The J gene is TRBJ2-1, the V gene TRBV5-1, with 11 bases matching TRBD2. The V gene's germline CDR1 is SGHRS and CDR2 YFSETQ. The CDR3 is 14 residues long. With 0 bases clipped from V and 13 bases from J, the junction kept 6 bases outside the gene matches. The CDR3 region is CASSLELAGVEQFF. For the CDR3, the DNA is TGCGCCAGCAGCTTGGAACTAGCGGGAGTCGAACAGTTCTTC.

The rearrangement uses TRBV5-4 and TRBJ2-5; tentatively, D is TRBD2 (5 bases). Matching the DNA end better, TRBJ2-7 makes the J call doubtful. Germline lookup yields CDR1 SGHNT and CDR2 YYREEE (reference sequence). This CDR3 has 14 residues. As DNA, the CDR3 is TGTGCCAGCAGCTTGGAGAGGGCCGGTTACGAGCAGTACTTC. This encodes CASSLERAGYEQYF.

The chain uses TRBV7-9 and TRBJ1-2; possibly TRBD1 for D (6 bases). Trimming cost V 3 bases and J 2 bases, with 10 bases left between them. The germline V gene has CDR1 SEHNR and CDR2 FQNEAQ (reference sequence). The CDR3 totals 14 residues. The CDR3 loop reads CASSLGQFNYGYTF. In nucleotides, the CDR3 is TGTGCCAGCAGCTTGGGACAATTCAACTATGGCTACACCTTC.

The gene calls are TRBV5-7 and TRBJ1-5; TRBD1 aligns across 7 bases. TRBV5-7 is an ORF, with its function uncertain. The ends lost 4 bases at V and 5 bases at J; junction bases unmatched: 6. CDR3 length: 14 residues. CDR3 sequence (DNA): TGTGCCAGCAGCCCGGGGACAGAGTATCAGCCCCAGCATTTT. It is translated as CASSPGTEYQPQHF.

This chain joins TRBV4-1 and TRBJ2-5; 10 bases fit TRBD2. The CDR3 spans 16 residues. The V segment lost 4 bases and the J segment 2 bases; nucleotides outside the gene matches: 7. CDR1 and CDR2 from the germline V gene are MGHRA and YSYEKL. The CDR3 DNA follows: TGCGCCAGCAGCCGAATTGGACTAGCGGTACAAGAGACCCAGTACTTC. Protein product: CASSRIGLAVQETQYF.

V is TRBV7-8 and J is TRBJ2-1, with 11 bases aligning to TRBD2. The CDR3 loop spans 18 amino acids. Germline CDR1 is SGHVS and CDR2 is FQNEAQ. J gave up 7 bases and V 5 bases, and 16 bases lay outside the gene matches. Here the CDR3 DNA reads TGTGCCAGCAGCCCCTTGGGACTAGCGGCCCTAAAACAGAATGAGCAGTTCTTC. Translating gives CASSPLGLAALKQNEQFF.

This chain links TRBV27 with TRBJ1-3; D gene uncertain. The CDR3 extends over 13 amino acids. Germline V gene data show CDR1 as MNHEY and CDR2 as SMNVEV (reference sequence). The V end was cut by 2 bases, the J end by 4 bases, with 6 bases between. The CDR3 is CASSLTLGNTIYF. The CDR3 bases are TGTGCCAGCAGTTTAACATTGGGAAACACCATATATTTT.

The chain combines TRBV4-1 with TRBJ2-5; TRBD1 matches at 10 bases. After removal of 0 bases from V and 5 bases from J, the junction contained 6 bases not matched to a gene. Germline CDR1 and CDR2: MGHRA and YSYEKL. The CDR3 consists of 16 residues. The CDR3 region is CASSQDLGQGMETQYF. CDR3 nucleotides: TGCGCCAGCAGCCAAGACTTGGGACAGGGGATGGAGACCCAGTACTTC.

CDR3 nucleotide sequence: TGTGCCAGCACCCTTACAGGGTCCCCCTACGAGCAGTACTTC. It specifies CASTLTGSPYEQYF. The chain recombines TRBV28 with TRBJ2-7; a possible D gene is TRBD1 (6 bases). Germline V gene sequence: CDR1 MDHEN, CDR2 SYDVKM. Trimming removed 7 bases at V and 2 bases at J, with 15 bases between. The CDR3 spans 14 residues.

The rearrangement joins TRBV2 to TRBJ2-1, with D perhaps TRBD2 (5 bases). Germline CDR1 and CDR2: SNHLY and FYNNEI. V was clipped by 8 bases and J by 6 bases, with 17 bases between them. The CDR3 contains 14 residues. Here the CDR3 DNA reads TGTGCCAGCCGGAGCGGTCGGGGAGCCAATGAGCAGTTCTTC. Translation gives CASRSGRGANEQFF.

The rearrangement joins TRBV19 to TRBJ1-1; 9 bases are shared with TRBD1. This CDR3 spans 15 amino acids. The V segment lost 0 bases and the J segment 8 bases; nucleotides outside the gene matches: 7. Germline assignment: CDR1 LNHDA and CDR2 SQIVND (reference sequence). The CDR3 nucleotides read TGTGCCAGTAGTATAGATACAGGGGGCAATGAGGAAGCTTTCTTT. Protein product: CASSIDTGGNEEAFF.

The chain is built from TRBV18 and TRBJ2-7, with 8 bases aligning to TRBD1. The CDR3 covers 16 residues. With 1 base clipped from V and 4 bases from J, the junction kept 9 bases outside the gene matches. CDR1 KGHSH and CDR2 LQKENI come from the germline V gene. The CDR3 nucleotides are TGTGCCAGCTCACCACTATCGTTTGGGACAGGATACGAGCAGTACTTC. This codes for CASSPLSFGTGYEQYF.

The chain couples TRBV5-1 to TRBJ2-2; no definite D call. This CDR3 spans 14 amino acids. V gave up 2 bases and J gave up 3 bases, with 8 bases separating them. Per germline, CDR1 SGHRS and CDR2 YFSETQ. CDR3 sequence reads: CASSLWLDTGELFF. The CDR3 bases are TGCGCCAGCAGCTTATGGCTAGACACCGGGGAGCTGTTTTTT.